This T cell receptor (beta chain) appears in the sequencing data of a study of CD8+ T cells in alopecia areata. Study-wide findings and caveats: Scalp lesions, especially in alopecia totalis/universalis, had higher clonality than normal scalp.

The authors extracted RNA and reverse transcribed it into cDNA as the sequencing template. Clones were sequenced by immunoSEQ multiplex PCR, and TCRdb holds only the in-frame ones, with some missing. The table lists about 82,000 clones, roughly 51% of them singletons, with around 5% in the top ten. CDR1 and CDR2 from the germline V gene are SGHAT and FQNNGV. This CDR3 comprises 15 residues. Germline trimming cut 1 base from V and 5 bases from J; bases unmatched to any gene: 5. Those with alopecia areata gave lesional scalp punch biopsies and peripheral blood. This clone has only a few counts. Its target is unknown.

Sequenced material: NKG2D-high CD8+ T cells sorted from blood. The source is a human donor with alopecia areata. This chain connects TRBV11-2 to TRBJ2-5; 9 nucleotides line up with TRBD1. This CDR3 is CASSLAGTGRETQYF. The CDR3 bases are TGTGCCAGCAGCTTAGCCGGGACAGGGCGGGAGACCCAGTACTTC.